The sequence of this T cell receptor (beta chain) was determined in a study of CD4 T cells in relation to SARS-CoV-2 and coronaviruses. Study-level information: Shared crossreactive spike epitopes were mapped to their HLA restriction.

CD4+ T cells from unexposed donors were obtained before the COVID-19 pandemic (2011-2018). After roughly ten days of culture, CD4+ T cells were isolated. As cell numbers allowed, unexposed-donor CD4+ T cells faced SARS-CoV-2 S/N and four cold-coronavirus spikes. On days 3 and 7, cultures got half fresh IL-2 medium. Study-level points and caveats: Pre-pandemic and post-infection samples never came from the same donor.

In the case of this clone: Its antigen is undetermined.

This CDR3 is built from 15 residues. Trimming took 6 bases from V and 1 from J, leaving 15 bases between them. In germline, CDR1 is LNHDA, CDR2 SQIVND (reference sequence). Using immunoSEQ multiplex PCR, the repertoire was profiled, and TCRdb retains in-frame clones only, with some absent. The sample lists some 21,000 clones, 74% occurring once. The specimen sequenced was CD4+ T cells from PBMCs, cultured in vitro. The receptor comes from a human donor in good health. This chain joins TRBV19 and TRBJ1-1, with D perhaps TRBD1 (6 bases). In nucleotides, the CDR3 is TGTGCCAGTAGCCGGACAGCAAAAAGGAACACTGAAGCTTTCTTT. Its translation is CASSRTAKRNTEAFF. Drawing the rest from reference TRBV19 and TRBJ1-1, the complete variable domain is DGGITQSPKYLFRKEGQNVTLSCEQNLNHDAMYWYRQDPGQGLRLIYYSQIVNDFQKGDIAEGYSVSREKKESFPLTVTSAQKNPTAFYLCASSRTAKRNTEAFFGQGTRLTVV.